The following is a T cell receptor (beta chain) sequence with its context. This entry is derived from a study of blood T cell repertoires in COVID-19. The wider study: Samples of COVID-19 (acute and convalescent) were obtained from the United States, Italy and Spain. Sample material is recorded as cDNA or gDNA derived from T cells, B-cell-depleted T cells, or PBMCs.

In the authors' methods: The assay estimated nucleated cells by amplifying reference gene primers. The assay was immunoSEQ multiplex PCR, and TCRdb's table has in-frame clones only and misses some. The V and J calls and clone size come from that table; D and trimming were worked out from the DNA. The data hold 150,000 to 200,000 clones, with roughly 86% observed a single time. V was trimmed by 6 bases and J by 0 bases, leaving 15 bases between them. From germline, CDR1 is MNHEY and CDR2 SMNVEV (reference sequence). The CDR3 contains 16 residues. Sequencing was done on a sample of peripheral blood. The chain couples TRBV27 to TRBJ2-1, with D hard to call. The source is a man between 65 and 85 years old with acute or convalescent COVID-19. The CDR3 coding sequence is TGTGCCAGCAGCCCGCACCATTCTAGCTCCTACAATGAGCAGTTCTTC. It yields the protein CASSPHHSSSYNEQFF.